Described below is a single T cell receptor (beta chain) sequence and its context. What it binds is not known. Use of 60 Vbeta and 13 Jbeta primers characterized the PCR. Profiling relied on immunoSEQ multiplex PCR, and the TCRdb table lists in-frame clones only, not all of them. This table holds around 40,000 clones, approximately 86% found once. This sample stems from a study of cytomegalovirus exposure and HLA in healthy donors. Whole-study context: Earlier, roughly 120 million unique TCR beta sequences were recovered from around 200 million T cells by an analysis. Drawn from HLA-typed donors, about 85 million unique TCRs were held in an early data release.

Study-level results: The productive fraction for most TCR beta V segments was about 90% or about 30% in an earlier analysis. A later analysis reportedly found that, within productive TCRs, an Asian-associated ancestry cluster had fewer N-insertions than the mean observed across the roughly 700 donors.

Germline V gene lookup returns CDR1 MNHEY and CDR2 SVGAGI. The V and J ends lost 7 bases and 6 bases, in that order; junction bases with no gene match: 7. This CDR3 region has 14 residues. V is TRBV6-5 and J is TRBJ2-2; 8 positions match TRBD1. The sequenced sample was PBMCs. This TCR came from a woman in her thirties or forties in good health and CMV-seropositive. The CDR3 reads CASTGQGGAGELFF. CDR3 coding DNA: TGTGCCAGCACTGGACAGGGTGGGGCCGGGGAGCTGTTTTTT.